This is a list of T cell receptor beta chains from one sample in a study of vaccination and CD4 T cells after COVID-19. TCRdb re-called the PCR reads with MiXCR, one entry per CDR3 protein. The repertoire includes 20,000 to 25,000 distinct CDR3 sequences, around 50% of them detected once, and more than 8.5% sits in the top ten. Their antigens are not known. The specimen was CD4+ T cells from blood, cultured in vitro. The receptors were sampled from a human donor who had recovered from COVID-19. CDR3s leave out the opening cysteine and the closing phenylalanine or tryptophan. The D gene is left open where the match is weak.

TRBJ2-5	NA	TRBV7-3	ASSFGGSETQY
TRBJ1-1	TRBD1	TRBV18	ASSYRGATEAF
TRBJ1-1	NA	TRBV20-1	SAREVGTKAF
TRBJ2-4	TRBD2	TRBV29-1	SVPGTSGNWDIQY
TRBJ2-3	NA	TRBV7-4	ASSRTDTQY
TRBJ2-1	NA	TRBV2	ASSSQGAERHNEQF
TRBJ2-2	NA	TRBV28	ASRTLTGELF
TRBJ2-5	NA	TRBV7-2	ASSLARGETQY
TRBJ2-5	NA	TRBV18	ASSPSAGQQETQY
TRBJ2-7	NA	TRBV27	ASSLRQEVHEQY
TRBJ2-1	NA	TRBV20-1	SANDRGNALIEQF
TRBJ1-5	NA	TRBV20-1	SGAGSNQPQH
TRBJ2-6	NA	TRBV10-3	AVEARPGANVLT
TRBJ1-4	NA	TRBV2	ASSSRGGNEKLF
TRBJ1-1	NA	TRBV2	ASSDFAYTEAF
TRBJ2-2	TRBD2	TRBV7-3	ASSLTPWVIAGETGELF
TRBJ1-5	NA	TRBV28	ASSLQGFRQPQH
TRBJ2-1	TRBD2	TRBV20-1	SADPSGIGPSEQF
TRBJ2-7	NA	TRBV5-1	ASSFGQQEGEQY
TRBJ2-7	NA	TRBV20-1	SAPLPGNYEQY
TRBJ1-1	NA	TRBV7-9	ASSLGGGLTGDTEAF
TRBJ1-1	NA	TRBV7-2	ASSLAGGMNTEAF
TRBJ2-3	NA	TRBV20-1	SAGGQGSTDTQY
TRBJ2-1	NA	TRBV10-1	ASSEGPGAIH
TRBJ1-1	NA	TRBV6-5	ASSYSLPNTEAF
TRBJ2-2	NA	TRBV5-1	ASSLAGRGVDRSFTGELF
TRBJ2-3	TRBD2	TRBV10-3	AISRLAGTDTQY
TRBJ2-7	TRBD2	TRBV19	ASRKAGSDEQY
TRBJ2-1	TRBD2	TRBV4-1	ASSLLEGGLAGRQF
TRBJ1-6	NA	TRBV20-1	SARDGNSPLH
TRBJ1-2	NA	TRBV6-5	ASSYQQGVYGYT
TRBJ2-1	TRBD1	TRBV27	ASRKYDRGNEQF
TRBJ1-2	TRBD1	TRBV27	ASSLWADRHGYT
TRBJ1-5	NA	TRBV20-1	SAREPRPGNQPQH
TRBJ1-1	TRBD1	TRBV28	ASREVGGQGRNTEAF
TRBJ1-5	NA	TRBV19	ASSIKGHNQPQH
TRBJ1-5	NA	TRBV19	ASSILRPGNQPQH
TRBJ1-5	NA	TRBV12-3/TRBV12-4	ASSFGTPNQPQH
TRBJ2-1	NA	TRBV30	AWSVGGPTQF
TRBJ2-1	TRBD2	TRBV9	ASSLRRERYNEQF
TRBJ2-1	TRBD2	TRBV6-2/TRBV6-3	ASSYLAGEWAYNEQF
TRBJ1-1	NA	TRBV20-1	SARDPGGAEAF
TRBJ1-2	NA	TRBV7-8	ASSLHGRGYT